The clone carrying this T cell receptor beta chain occurred many times. The CDR3 runs to 15 residues. Germline values: CDR1 SGHRS, CDR2 YFSETQ. V dropped 0 bases and J dropped 4 bases, with 12 bases sitting between them. These data originate in a study of neurological immune-mediated disorders. In each sequencing run, over 180 million TCR-beta sequences were generated from 15-18 subjects. TCRdb passed the 5' RACE reads through MiXCR, listing each CDR3 protein once. The sample shows about 120,000 distinct CDR3 sequences, approximately 3.2% of them seen only once. This rearrangement joins TRBV5-1 to TRBJ2-3, with TRBD1 as a possible D gene (6 bases). Material for sequencing was PBMCs. The clonotype was recovered from a woman under 40 with multiple sclerosis. Here the CDR3 DNA reads TGCGCCAGCAGCTTGGGACAGGTCAATCCAGATACGCAGTATTTT. It codes for CASSLGQVNPDTQYF.